This TCR beta chain was sequenced for a study of blood T cells in healthy people across ages (dated by TCRdb to the mid-2010s). Background for the entire study: In model experiments, roughly one uniquely barcoded TCR beta cDNA molecule per two T cells was captured by template switching. The donors were split into four age groups: young (average 16 years), middle-aged (roughly 40), aged (roughly 60) and long-lived (approximately 80). The study analyzed two additional independent replicas of 1 million unique cDNA reads from the same blood draw for two donors, one aged 18 to 29 and one aged 80 or older. To avoid experimental bias, donors of different ages were distributed randomly across sequencing lanes. To track age-related changes in TCR beta repertoire diversity, the study relied on deep sequencing normalized with unique cDNA molecular identifiers. On the study overall, not on this receptor specifically: Because donor CMV infection status was unknown, age-related changes in expanded clonotypes were potentially confounded. A strong correlation was found between observed TCR beta diversity and the percentage of naive T cells measured by flow cytometry. Since profiling was done on bulk unsorted PBMCs, naive and antigen-experienced compartments could not be conclusively compared. Estimates of total diversity from one million sequenced T cells were regarded as lower bounds and underestimates. Compared with the aged group, the long-lived group had more naive CD4+ T cells, fewer expanded clones and increased TCR diversity, a pattern suggesting age selection. Observed TCR beta diversity per million T cells fell roughly linearly with age, and a significant reduction was already apparent by age approximately 41.

The sample holds a few counts of this clonotype. This clone's antigen is unknown. No per-base quality is available; no much larger clone lies one base away. The roughly 39 donors, aged about 6 to 95 years, were systemically healthy Caucasian individuals from Russia. Each donor gave 9.5 to 10 milliliters of peripheral blood, drawn into EDTA-treated Vacutainer tubes. Ficoll-Paque density-gradient centrifugation was used to isolate PBMCs, with at least 6 million obtained per sample. Trizol reagent was used to extract total RNA from PBMCs, with at least 6 micrograms per sample. Naive CD45RAhigh/CD27high T cell percentages were measured by flow cytometry on a PBMC aliquot from every donor. CDR1 and CDR2 were assigned from the germline V gene as SGHTS and YDEGEE. The CDR3 measures 18 amino acids from cysteine to phenylalanine. The DNA shown is the 54-base CDR3, in frame from base 1. V is cut by 4 bases and J by 0 bases, and the space between the germline ends is 17 bases.

The library was prepared using 5' RACE. Reads for this sample came from an Illumina HiSeq 2500. A second PCR of roughly 7 to 11 cycles was performed with a sample-barcoded 5' primer and a J-beta primer mix. A template-switch 5' adaptor carrying 12 random nucleotides introduced a unique molecular identifier onto each TCR beta cDNA molecule. At least 3 million CDR3-containing paired-end reads were obtained from each sample. First-strand cDNA was synthesized from all RNA with the Mint cDNA synthesis kit, primed by a TRBC-specific oligonucleotide. Following uracil-DNA glycosylase treatment, a first 18-cycle PCR with universal primers M1SS and BC2_uni_R was performed on all cDNA. In the paper's pipeline: Normalization of each sample was performed by random selection of 1 million high-quality reads, each carrying a distinct molecular identifier. Reads with shared molecular identifiers were discarded instead of being binned into consensus sequences. CDR3 identification, clonotype clustering and error correction used MiTCR with a Q25 quality threshold and the strictest error-elimination algorithm. Lower-bound total TCR beta diversity was estimated with a nonparametric unseen species model using Euler transformation. TCRdb passed the public sequencing reads through fastp at Q25 and MiXCR, retaining productive beta sequences. CDR3 protein duplicates are merged, each entry listing the most common genes and DNA. TCRdb's processing, not the authors', yielded these V and J calls. This sample comprises some 790,000 distinct CDR3 sequences, 25% to 35% of them detected only once. The ten biggest clones cover 17% of the sample.

The source is a woman older than 75 in good health. The specimen sequenced was blood. The chain was built from TRBV5-8 and TRBJ2-6; TRBD1 could be the D gene, as 7 bases match. In nucleotides, the sequence is TGTGCCAGCAGCGCGGGACAGCCGAGTATCTCTGGGGCCAACGTCCTGACTTTC. It translates as CASSAGQPSISGANVLTF.